Each of the 13 T cell receptor beta chains below was sequenced from the same sample in a study of T-cell reconstitution after alpha-beta-depleted transplantation in children listed by TCRdb under 2016. Library prep was done by PCR. This sample was sequenced with an Illumina HiSeq 2500. Molecular barcoding was employed in the preparation of TCR libraries, with unique molecular identifiers being used to normalize TCRbeta repertoire quantification. Through fastp at Q25 and MiXCR, TCRdb rebuilt clones from the public reads, retaining in-frame beta chains. Each record represents a unique CDR3 protein, reported with the most common genes and DNA among its rows. For this sample there are around 450,000 distinct CDR3 sequences; about 16% appear just once. The ten largest clonotypes hold less than 30% of the sample. Reading the label with the study, this specimen's treatment or condition is: allogeneic hematopoietic cell transplantation with graft depleted of TCRalphabeta T cells and CD19 B cells.

The sample consisted of PBMCs, mostly from graft donor cells, taken 360 days after TCRalphabeta/CD19-depleted stem cell transplant. These receptors came from a boy under two years old who had a stem cell transplant for Wiskott-Aldrich syndrome, so the T cells may come from the graft donor.

Note on this clonotype: At one of its ends the junction is not consistent with the germline gene, which may arise from a read error. V gene TRBV9 combines with J gene TRBJ1-2; 9 bases map to TRBD1. The CDR3 is 15 amino acids. CDR1 is SGDLS, CDR2 YYNGEE, per germline. CDR3 residues: CASSVAGTGTYSYTF. DNA of the CDR3: TGTGCCAGCAGCGTAGCCGGGACAGGGACCTATAGCTACACCTTC.

This chain uses TRBV20-1 with TRBJ2-1; TRBD2 aligns across 8 bases. Germline CDR1 and CDR2: DFQATT and SNEGSKA (reference sequence). This CDR3 comprises 14 residues. V trimming: 4 bases; J trimming: 0 bases; junction bases outside the gene matches: 2. CDR3 nucleotide sequence: TGCAGTGCTAAGCGGGGGAGCTCCTACAATGAGCAGTTCTTC. Translating it yields CSAKRGSSYNEQFF.

This clonotype was observed a few times. The J gene is TRBJ2-3, the V gene TRBV25-1, with D tentatively TRBD2 (5 bases). The length of the CDR3 is 17 residues. Per the germline V gene, CDR1 is MGHDK and CDR2 is SYGVNS. V was clipped by 0 bases and J by 2 bases, with 15 bases between them. CDR3 sequence reads: CASSEYSQRGHTDTQYF. The CDR3 bases are TGTGCCAGCAGTGAATATTCGCAACGCGGGCACACAGATACGCAGTATTTT.

Only a few counts were recorded for this clonotype. The chain recombines TRBV5-1 with TRBJ2-3; D tentatively fits TRBD1 or TRBD2 (5 bases each). The V gene lost 2 bases and the J gene lost 6 bases, with 13 bases spanning the gap. The germline V gene has CDR1 SGHRS and CDR2 YFSETQ. The CDR3 runs 14 residues. The CDR3 is CASSFRPEGDTQYF. CDR3 bases: TGCGCCAGCAGCTTTCGCCCAGAGGGGGATACGCAGTATTTT.

There are many counts of this clonotype. The CDR3 sequence: CASSLAGRPYEQYF. In DNA, the CDR3 is TGCGCCAGCAGCTTAGCGGGACGACCCTACGAGCAGTACTTC. The chain has TRBV5-1 and TRBJ2-7; 7 bases match TRBD2. This CDR3 has 14 amino acids. Germline-derived CDR1 and CDR2 are SGHRS and YFSETQ. V lost 2 bases to trimming and J lost 2 bases; unmatched junction nucleotides: 4.

V is TRBV5-1 and J is TRBJ2-2; D remains ambiguous. The germline CDR1 and CDR2 sequences are SGHRS and YFSETQ. This CDR3 is 13 amino acids long. V was pared by 1 base and J by 7 bases, with 8 bases between. The CDR3 DNA reads TGCGCCAGCAGCTTGATGGCTTACGGGGAGCTGTTTTTT. Its translation: CASSLMAYGELFF.

This clonotype has just a few counts. This chain joins TRBV7-6 and TRBJ2-5, with a possible D match to TRBD2 (5 bases). The CDR3 runs to 14 residues. The germline V gene has CDR1 SGHVS and CDR2 FNYEAQ. The V and J ends lost 5 bases and 4 bases respectively, with 14 bases between them. CDR3 sequence (DNA): TGTGCCAGCAGCCAACTAGTCTCACGAGAGACCCAGTACTTC. Its protein is CASSQLVSRETQYF.

This clonotype was picked up a small number of times. The V and J genes are TRBV20-1 and TRBJ2-3; 7 bases fit TRBD1. Germline V gene sequence: CDR1 DFQATT, CDR2 SNEGSKA (reference sequence). The ends lost 3 bases at V and 2 bases at J; junction bases unmatched: 5. The CDR3 loop spans 14 amino acids. The CDR3 here is CSARTGTPTDTQYF. The CDR3 DNA reads TGCAGTGCTAGGACAGGGACCCCCACAGATACGCAGTATTTT.

This clonotype was counted a few times. The J gene is TRBJ2-3, the V gene TRBV7-9; 9 bases are shared with TRBD2. This CDR3 is built from 16 residues. Germline V gene lookup returns CDR1 SEHNR and CDR2 FQNEAQ (reference sequence). V shed 6 bases and J 5 bases; nucleotides not matched to a gene: 12. CDR3 protein: CASSQPGSGRRDTQYF. The DNA of the CDR3 is TGTGCCAGCAGTCAACCGGGGAGCGGGAGGCGAGATACGCAGTATTTT.

The chain has TRBV12-3 or TRBV12-4 and TRBJ1-6, with D unresolved. The CDR3 has 14 residues. The V and J ends lost 3 bases and 7 bases respectively, with 10 bases between them. CDR3 sequence reads: CASSLIGWNSPLHF. The CDR3 DNA sequence: TGTGCCAGCAGTTTGATAGGGTGGAATTCACCCCTCCACTTT.

The V call is TRBV7-2, the J call TRBJ1-4; D not resolved. This CDR3 comprises 13 residues. CDR1 SGHTA and CDR2 FQGNSA come from the germline V gene. V lost 2 bases, J lost 16 bases, and 17 bases lay in between. The CDR3 DNA sequence: TGTGCCAGCAGCTTATCTGCCGGGTCGACTTCGTTTTTT. Translated, it gives CASSLSAGSTSFF. The complete variable domain, with remaining parts taken from reference TRBV7-2 and TRBJ1-4, reads GAGVSQSPSNKVTEKGKDVELRCDPISGHTALYWYRQSLGQGLEFLIYFQGNSAPDKSGLPSDRFSAERTGGSVSTLTIQRTQQEDSAVYLCASSLSAGSTSFFGSGTQLSVL.

This clonotype has ten or more counts. The rearrangement links TRBV5-1 to TRBJ2-7, with D tentatively TRBD1 or TRBD2 (5 bases each). The CDR3 totals 14 residues. The V and J ends lost 4 bases and 4 bases respectively, with 15 bases between them. Germline CDR1 SGHRS, CDR2 YFSETQ. The CDR3 loop reads CASSPGTSRYEQYF. In DNA form, the CDR3 reads TGCGCCAGCAGCCCCGGGACCTCAAGGTACGAGCAGTACTTC.

This clonotype was seen a handful of times. This sequence joins TRBV25-1 and TRBJ2-2; no definite D call. Germline V CDR1 and CDR2: MGHDK, SYGVNS. V lost 6 bases to trimming and J lost 5 bases, with 10 bases between them. The CDR3 totals 13 residues. CDR3 bases: TGTGCCAGCAGCGCATTAGGGACCGGGGAGCTGTTTTTT. This gives the protein CASSALGTGELFF. Drawing the rest from reference TRBV25-1 and TRBJ2-2, the complete variable domain is EADIYQTPRYLVIGTGKKITLECSQTMGHDKMYWYQQDPGMELHLIHYSYGVNSTEKGDLSSESTVSRIRTEHFPLTLESARPSHTSQYLCASSALGTGELFFGEGSRLTVL.